These 27 T cell receptor beta chains originate from one sample sequenced in a study of control samples from healthy donors and cancer patients. Only in-frame clones appear in the TCRdb table, and some are missing; sequencing was by immunoSEQ multiplex PCR. Counted here are approximately 100,000 clones, roughly 86% occurring once; the ten biggest clones make up around 20%. Sequencing used blood. These receptors originate from a man aged 25 to 40 in good health.

The rearrangement links TRBV21-1 to TRBJ2-7. TRBV21-1 is annotated as a pseudogene. The CDR3 totals 15 residues. This CDR3 is CASNGRLTLEDEQYV. For the CDR3, the DNA is TGTGCCAGCAACGGACGGCTTACTTTGGAAGACGAGCAGTACGTC.

The J gene is TRBJ2-7, the V gene TRBV18; D is ambiguous. Looked up from germline, CDR1 is KGHSH and CDR2 is LQKENI. V lost 1 base to trimming and J lost 3 bases, with 13 bases between them. This CDR3 has 15 residues. This CDR3 is CASSPHSLWDYEQYF. CDR3 sequence (DNA): TGTGCCAGCTCACCACACTCCCTCTGGGACTACGAGCAGTACTTC.

This clone was seen a single time. The V and J genes are TRBV30 and TRBJ2-4; the D is unclear. The CDR3 extends over 13 amino acids. Germline values: CDR1 GTSNPN, CDR2 SVGIG (reference sequence). Trimming shortened V by 4 bases and J by 8 bases, and 15 bases separated the two germline ends. As DNA, the CDR3 is TGTGCCTGGAATCGCAACCCCCAGGACATTCAGTACTTC. It specifies CAWNRNPQDIQYF.

The chain couples TRBV30 to TRBJ1-1, with TRBD1 identical over 11 bases. With V trimmed by 8 bases and J by 7 bases, 12 bases remained unmatched. Per the germline V gene, CDR1 is GTSNPN and CDR2 is SVGIG (reference sequence). The CDR3 sequence is 14 residues long. The CDR3, as DNA: TGTGCCAAAGCGGGGACAGGGGGATATGATGAAGCTTTCTTT. Protein product: CAKAGTGGYDEAFF.

The sample holds a few counts of this clone. V usage is TRBV30 and J usage is TRBJ1-2; unclear D gene. From germline, CDR1 is GTSNPN and CDR2 SVGIG (reference sequence). The CDR3 runs 14 residues. V lost 0 bases to trimming and J lost 8 bases, with 16 bases between them. DNA of the CDR3: TGTGCCTGGAGTGTACAGCAGGCCTCGGGGGGCTACACCTTC. It codes for CAWSVQQASGGYTF.

CDR3 region: CASSLNTGRNSPLHF. In DNA, the CDR3 is TGTGCCAGCAGCTTAAACACAGGGAGGAATTCACCCCTCCACTTT. The chain links TRBV7-9 to TRBJ1-6, with D perhaps TRBD1 (6 bases). Germline assignment: CDR1 SEHNR and CDR2 FQNEAQ (reference sequence). The CDR3 runs 15 residues. V dropped 2 bases and J dropped 7 bases, with 12 bases sitting between them.

The rearrangement uses TRBV18 and TRBJ1-2; D might be TRBD1 (5 bases). Germline V gives CDR1 KGHSH, CDR2 LQKENI. Trimming took off 3 bases at V and 2 bases at J, with 13 bases between the two ends. The CDR3 is made up of 15 amino acids. The CDR3 is CASSPATGPNYGYTF. The CDR3 DNA reads TGTGCCAGCTCACCGGCCACAGGTCCCAACTATGGCTACACCTTC.

This chain links TRBV4-1 with TRBJ2-2, with 8 nucleotides matching TRBD2. CDR1 is MGHRA and CDR2 is YSYEKL in the germline V gene. The CDR3 is 20 residues long. The trim removed 4 bases at V and 0 bases at J, leaving 16 bases unmatched. CDR3 in amino acids: CASSLRGSGESGSNTGELFF. As DNA, the CDR3 is TGCGCCAGCAGCCTGAGGGGTAGCGGGGAGTCGGGTTCGAACACCGGGGAGCTGTTTTTT.

The rearrangement links TRBV2 to TRBJ2-1; D is possibly TRBD1 (5 bases). V was cut by 3 bases and J by 0 bases, with 12 bases left in between. The CDR3 is 16 amino acids. Germline CDR1 reads SNHLY; CDR2 reads FYNNEI. The DNA for the CDR3 is TGTGCCAGCAGTGAGGTCCAGGGCGGCTCCTACAATGAGCAGTTCTTC. Translation gives CASSEVQGGSYNEQFF.

The rearrangement uses TRBV20-1 and TRBJ2-1; TRBD1 is a possible D gene (5 bases). V lost 7 bases and J 9 bases, leaving 13 bases between the germline ends. The CDR3 runs to 11 residues. CDR1 is DFQATT and CDR2 is SNEGSKA in the germline V gene (reference sequence). CDR3 sequence reads: CSVPDRGEQFF. CDR3 DNA: TGCAGTGTCCCCGATAGGGGTGAGCAGTTCTTC.

The CDR3 spells CASTLGREQFF. CDR3 sequence (DNA): TGTGCCAGCACCTTGGGTAGGGAGCAGTTCTTC. V is TRBV28 and J is TRBJ2-1; D remains unclear. CDR1 and CDR2 from the germline V gene are MDHEN and SYDVKM. This CDR3 is built from 11 residues. Trimming pared 7 bases from V and 10 bases from J, leaving 11 bases between.

The J gene is TRBJ2-3, the V gene TRBV3-1 (or the pseudogene TRBV3-2); D unclear. The CDR3 consists of 13 residues. Germline CDR1 reads LGHDT; CDR2 reads YNNKEL (reference sequence). Trimming pared 0 bases from V and 5 bases from J, leaving 6 bases between. In DNA, the CDR3 is TGTGCCAGCAGCCAAGAGTCAAGAGATACGCAGTATTTT. Its protein product is CASSQESRDTQYF.

The chain has TRBV10-2 and TRBJ2-2; D is ambiguous. V was pared by 0 bases and J by 6 bases, with 14 bases between. This CDR3 region has 16 residues. CDR1 is WSHSY, CDR2 SAAADI, per germline. CDR3 in amino acids: CASSESTASRAGELFF. CDR3 nucleotide sequence: TGCGCCAGCAGTGAGTCGACGGCTAGTAGGGCCGGGGAGCTGTTTTTT.

The gene calls are TRBV4-1 and TRBJ2-1; the match to TRBD2 covers 9 bases. The trim removed 1 base at V and 4 bases at J, leaving 5 bases unmatched. CDR1 is MGHRA, CDR2 YSYEKL, per germline. The CDR3 totals 16 residues. The CDR3 DNA sequence: TGCGCCAGCAGCCAAGCGGCTAGCGGGGAATACAATGAGCAGTTCTTC. Its translation is CASSQAASGEYNEQFF.

V and J are TRBV12-3 or TRBV12-4 and TRBJ1-1; D may be TRBD1 (5 bases). V was cut by 6 bases and J by 6 bases, with 8 bases left in between. This CDR3 comprises 11 residues. For the CDR3, the DNA is TGTGCCAGCAGCTGGGGCGCTGAAGCTTTCTTT. Residues: CASSWGAEAFF.

The CDR3 reads CAIGSSVGGTYGYTF. In DNA, the CDR3 is TGTGCCATCGGATCATCTGTGGGAGGTACCTATGGCTACACCTTC. The chain is built from TRBV10-3 and TRBJ1-2; D gene ambiguous. The V end lost 8 bases, the J end lost 4 bases, and 20 bases lay between the germline ends. CDR1 and CDR2 (germline): ENHRY, SYGVKD. The CDR3 consists of 15 residues.

The V call is TRBV18, the J call TRBJ1-4, with D perhaps TRBD1 (6 bases). The CDR3 extends over 15 amino acids. Per the germline V gene, CDR1 is KGHSH and CDR2 is LQKENI. Trimming shortened V by 1 base and J by 4 bases, and 10 bases separated the two germline ends. DNA of the CDR3: TGTGCCAGCTCACCACAGAACAGGGTTAATGAAAAACTGTTTTTT. Translated, it gives CASSPQNRVNEKLFF. The variable domain in full, with the rest retrieved from reference TRBV18 and TRBJ1-4, is NAGVMQNPRHLVRRRGQEARLRCSPMKGHSHVYWYRQLPEEGLKFMVYLQKENIIDESGMPKERFSAEFPKEGPSILRIQQVVRGDSAAYFCASSPQNRVNEKLFFGSGTQLSVL.

The V call is TRBV5-4, the J call TRBJ2-2; either TRBD1 or TRBD2 may supply D (6 bases each). V was shortened by 4 bases and J by 0 bases, with 13 bases between the two germline ends. This CDR3 comprises 16 residues. CDR1 is SGHNT and CDR2 is YYREEE in the germline V gene (reference sequence). CDR3 protein: CASSALGGANTGELFF. CDR3 nucleotide sequence: TGTGCCAGCAGCGCCCTGGGGGGCGCGAACACCGGGGAGCTGTTTTTT.

A single count supports this clone. The J gene is TRBJ2-4, the V gene TRBV30; 8 bases map to TRBD2. CDR1 and CDR2 (germline): GTSNPN, SVGIG (reference sequence). This CDR3 is 15 amino acids long. V shed 0 bases, J shed 4 bases, and the junction held 5 bases outside the gene matches. The CDR3 region is CAWSVAGGGKNIQYF. In DNA, the CDR3 is TGTGCCTGGAGTGTAGCCGGGGGGGGGAAAAACATTCAGTACTTC.

The chain combines TRBV30 with TRBJ1-1; D not resolved. V lost 1 base and J 4 bases, leaving 16 bases between the germline ends. Per germline, CDR1 GTSNPN and CDR2 SVGIG (reference sequence). The CDR3 is made up of 15 amino acids. The CDR3, as DNA: TGTGCCTGGAGTGAGGGAGGGATTAAGGCCACTGAAGCTTTCTTT. Protein: CAWSEGGIKATEAFF.

This chain connects TRBV6-5 to TRBJ1-1, with D possibly being TRBD1 (5 bases). CDR1 is MNHEY, CDR2 SVGAGI, per germline. CDR3 size: 13 residues. V was cut by 7 bases and J by 5 bases, with 14 bases left in between. The CDR3 is CASNQGGGTEAFF. CDR3 sequence (DNA): TGTGCCAGCAATCAGGGTGGGGGTACTGAAGCTTTCTTT.

This sequence joins TRBV5-4 and TRBJ2-5; D is possibly TRBD2 (6 bases). This CDR3 region has 14 residues. Germline lookup yields CDR1 SGHNT and CDR2 YYREEE (reference sequence). The ends were cut back, 0 bases at V and 5 bases at J, with 11 bases in the middle. The CDR3 spells CASSLGGGYETQYF. The CDR3 DNA sequence: TGTGCCAGCAGCTTGGGTGGGGGGTACGAGACCCAGTACTTC.

This chain links TRBV3-1 (or the pseudogene TRBV3-2) with TRBJ1-2; tentative D call: TRBD1 (6 bases). Germline-derived CDR1 and CDR2 are LGHDT and YNNKEL (reference sequence). The V end lost 1 base, the J end lost 4 bases, and 13 bases lay between the germline ends. The CDR3 runs to 15 residues. CDR3 protein: CASSQGGGQGYGYTF. Written as DNA, the CDR3 is TGTGCCAGCAGCCAAGGCGGGGGGCAGGGCTATGGCTACACCTTC.

This chain connects TRBV19 to TRBJ1-2; no definite D call. V lost 1 base and J lost 0, with 9 bases in between. Germline CDR1 reads LNHDA; CDR2 reads SQIVND (reference sequence). This CDR3 is built from 15 residues. The CDR3 bases are TGTGCCAGTAGTATAGCGATGAGCTCTAACTATGGCTACACCTTC. Translating gives CASSIAMSSNYGYTF.

The chain links TRBV15 to TRBJ2-3; no clear D. The V end was cut by 3 bases, the J end by 6 bases, with 13 bases between. The CDR3 is made up of 14 amino acids. The germline CDR1 and CDR2 sequences are LNHNV and YYDKDF (reference sequence). The CDR3 DNA reads TGTGCCACCAGCAGGGGGTCCTCACCTGATACGCAGTATTTT. Translating gives CATSRGSSPDTQYF.

J is TRBJ1-3 and V is TRBV6-5; no definite D call. V lost 0 bases, J lost 0 bases, and 9 bases lay in between. The CDR3 is 16 residues long. The germline gives CDR1 MNHEY, CDR2 SVGAGI. CDR3 nucleotide sequence: TGTGCCAGCAGTTACTCAACACGGAGCTCTGGAAACACCATATATTTT. It codes for CASSYSTRSSGNTIYF.

This clone was observed a few times. V gene TRBV9 combines with J gene TRBJ1-3; D is unresolved. CDR3 size: 16 residues. Per the germline V gene, CDR1 is SGDLS and CDR2 is YYNGEE. Trimming removed 4 bases from V and 0 bases from J, with 14 bases in between. Here the CDR3 reads CASSPLPNPSGNTIYF. The CDR3 nucleotides are TGTGCCAGCAGCCCCCTTCCGAACCCCTCTGGAAACACCATATATTTT.